Listed below are T cell receptor beta chains from one sample, sequenced in a study of circulating and synovial CD4+ cells in juvenile arthritis. TCRdb keeps only in-frame clones here, not all; method: immunoSEQ multiplex PCR. Of fewer than 35,000 clones in the sample, nearly 95% are singletons; the top ten hold 0.15% to 0.2%. Sequenced: CD4+ T cells from blood. Receptors originate from a human donor with juvenile idiopathic arthritis. The CDR3 runs from the conserved cysteine through the conserved F or W. Size tells how often a clone was seen (once, few, many) or the class of an expanded clone, and some rows leave it out.

TRBV19	.	TRBJ1-6	CASSFGDRGFTSPLHF
TRBV6-4	.	TRBJ2-6	CASSEGRAGANVLTF
TRBV6-5	.	TRBJ1-2	CASVRGLDYGYTF
TRBV6-5	.	TRBJ2-1	CASTKRGGAHEQFF
TRBV9	.	TRBJ2-1	CASSHPPYGGSYNEQFF
TRBV19	.	TRBJ1-1	CASSKTFGTANTEAFF
TRBV7-8	.	TRBJ1-6	CASSLSSQGARNNSPLHF
TRBV5-1	.	TRBJ2-7	CASSSSGISSYEQYF
TRBV7-6	few	TRBJ2-7	CASSPTDRDGYEQYF
TRBV6-5	.	TRBJ1-6	CASSRGTGRDSPLHF
TRBV4-3	once	TRBJ2-3	CASSQDQGLAIDTQYF
TRBV29-1	.	TRBJ1-2	CSAGTESGYTF
TRBV9	.	TRBJ2-7	CASSGGGGSRYEQYF
TRBV29-1	.	TRBJ1-1	CSVQQGDTEAFF
TRBV13	.	TRBJ2-3	CASSPGTTRGDTQYF
TRBV7-9	.	TRBJ1-5	CASSLGGLGNQPQHF
TRBV18	.	TRBJ2-3	CASSRIRQGGDTQYF
TRBV5-1	.	TRBJ2-3	CASSLQRGGTDTQYF
TRBV28	.	TRBJ1-2	CASTPFEKMNYGYTF
TRBV4-3	once	TRBJ1-6	CASSTGTGNNSPLHF
TRBV28	.	TRBJ2-7	CASSLWDRGRVSSGFEQYF
TRBV18	.	TRBJ1-4	CASSPGQGYEKLFF
TRBV6-6	.	TRBJ2-7	CASSYVGGASPYEQYF
TRBV4-1	.	TRBJ2-7	CASSRMGGNSYEQYF
TRBV4-3	.	TRBJ1-2	CASSQATGAHYGYTF
TRBV28	.	TRBJ2-4	CATRTTTAGYIQYF
TRBV6-1	.	TRBJ2-5	CASSEVGQGETQYF
TRBV4-1	.	TRBJ2-7	CASSQEGALYF
TRBV27	.	TRBJ2-1	CASSLAGGPNEQFF
TRBV7-9	.	TRBJ1-1	CASSLSGGGGTEAFF
TRBV5-4	.	TRBJ2-3	CASSSGQVPDTQYF
TRBV15	.	TRBJ1-4	CATSRTSGVLLFF
TRBV7-2	.	TRBJ2-5	CASSLVGGIQETQYF
TRBV7-2	.	TRBJ2-7	CASSLEVGVMSYEQYF
TRBV4-3	.	TRBJ2-2	CASSQETPISGRGGELFF
TRBV4-3	once	TRBJ1-1	CASSQDYGTEAFF
TRBV20-1	.	TRBJ2-1	CSARADIQFF
TRBV5-6	once	TRBJ1-2	CASSLSGVNYGYTF
TRBV2	.	TRBJ2-1	CASSETRGGTYNEQFF
TRBV28	.	TRBJ2-1	CAIPGTSGSTREQFF
TRBV4-1	.	TRBJ2-4	CASSQDREDRYVAKNIQYF